The next 31 T cell receptor beta chains were all read from a single sample in a study of blood T cell repertoires in COVID-19. The data were produced by immunoSEQ multiplex PCR, yet TCRdb's version contains in-frame clones alone and is incomplete. The table has 150,000 to 200,000 clones, approximately 86% seen once. The specimen was peripheral blood. The receptor source for this set is a middle-aged man with active or convalescent COVID-19.

This clone was observed a single time. V gene TRBV28 combines with J gene TRBJ2-3; 9 positions match TRBD1. This CDR3 comprises 15 residues. The J segment lost 6 bases and the V segment lost 6 bases, leaving 10 bases of the junction unmatched. CDR1 is MDHEN, CDR2 SYDVKM, per germline. CDR3 DNA sequence: TGTGCCAGCAGGCGCCCGGGACAGGGTGGGGATACGCAGTATTTT. Translation gives CASRRPGQGGDTQYF.

This clone has just one count. J is TRBJ2-1 and V is TRBV4-1, with 11 bases identical to TRBD1. Germline CDR1 is MGHRA and CDR2 is YSYEKL. The CDR3 extends over 16 amino acids. Trimming cost V 4 bases and J 1 base; bases outside gene matches: 3. CDR3 DNA sequence: TGCGCCAGCAGCCGAGGGACAGGGGGTTCCTACAATGAGCAGTTCTTC. It translates to CASSRGTGGSYNEQFF.

The chain recombines TRBV6-1 with TRBJ1-6, with D tentatively TRBD1 (6 bases). With 2 bases removed from V and 8 bases from J, the gap between germline ends came to 16 bases. Germline loops: CDR1 MNHNS, CDR2 SASEGT. CDR3 length: 16 residues. The DNA of the CDR3 is TGTGCCAGCAGTGAATCCCAGGACAGTTTCTATTCACCCCTCCACTTT. Residues: CASSESQDSFYSPLHF.

The chain carries TRBV5-1 and TRBJ1-3, with a possible D match to TRBD1 (6 bases). Trimming cost V 6 bases and J 3 bases, with 16 bases left between them. Germline loops: CDR1 SGHRS, CDR2 YFSETQ. The CDR3 length is 15 residues. The CDR3 DNA follows: TGCGCCAGCACCGACGGACAGATTTTTGGAAACACCATATATTTT. Its protein is CASTDGQIFGNTIYF.

The chain employs TRBV6-5 and TRBJ1-1, with 9 bases fitting TRBD1. This CDR3 is 14 amino acids long. V trimming: 6 bases; J trimming: 4 bases; junction bases outside the gene matches: 6. Germline V CDR1 and CDR2: MNHEY, SVGAGI. For the CDR3, the DNA is TGTGCCAGCAGATTTGGGGACAGGGTCACTGAAGCTTTCTTT. Translation: CASRFGDRVTEAFF.

The J gene is TRBJ2-7, the V gene TRBV7-9; D is undetermined. The CDR3 has 13 amino acids. Trimming took 1 base from V and 4 from J, leaving 8 bases between them. Germline CDR1 is SEHNR and CDR2 is FQNEAQ (reference sequence). The CDR3 bases are TGTGCCAGCAGCTTAGGACTGCGGTACGAGCAGTACTTC. It is translated as CASSLGLRYEQYF. Together with reference TRBV7-9 and TRBJ2-7, the CDR3 gives the full variable domain: DTGVSQNPRHKITKRGQNVTFRCDPISEHNRLYWYRQTLGQGPEFLTYFQNEAQLEKSRLLSDRFSAERPKGSFSTLEIQRTEQGDSAMYLCASSLGLRYEQYFGPGTRLTVT.

The chain joins TRBV5-6 to TRBJ1-2, with 8 nucleotides matching TRBD1. V gave up 3 bases and J gave up 8 bases; unmatched junction bases: 6. Germline assignment: CDR1 SGHDT and CDR2 YYEEEE. This CDR3 comprises 13 residues. The CDR3 sequence: CASSWQGAWGYTF. The CDR3 DNA sequence: TGTGCCAGCAGCTGGCAGGGGGCGTGGGGCTACACCTTC.

The rearrangement joins TRBV2 to TRBJ1-1; D is possibly TRBD1 (6 bases). Germline CDR1 SNHLY, CDR2 FYNNEI. CDR3 length equals 15 residues. Trimming removed 7 bases from V and 1 base from J, with 16 bases in between. CDR3 sequence: CASTTVGGPNTEAFF. CDR3 coding DNA: TGTGCCAGCACCACAGTGGGGGGGCCGAACACTGAAGCTTTCTTT.

CDR3 sequence reads: CASSTATMNTEAFF. CDR3 DNA: TGCGCCAGCAGCACCGCTACCATGAACACTGAAGCTTTCTTT. V usage is TRBV5-1 and J usage is TRBJ1-1, with unresolved D. The germline CDR1 and CDR2 sequences are SGHRS and YFSETQ. Trimming stripped 4 bases from V and 0 bases from J, with 10 bases between. The CDR3 contains 14 residues.

The rearrangement links TRBV6-5 to TRBJ2-3; 8 bases agree with TRBD1. With 6 bases clipped from V and 5 bases from J, the junction kept 4 bases outside the gene matches. In germline, CDR1 is MNHEY, CDR2 SVGAGI. The CDR3 runs 13 residues. The DNA for the CDR3 is TGTGCCAGCAGAACACAGGGGGTAGATACGCAGTATTTT. Protein: CASRTQGVDTQYF.

This chain joins TRBV19 and TRBJ1-5; D perhaps matches TRBD1 (6 bases). V lost 3 bases and J 6 bases, leaving 12 bases between the germline ends. The germline V gene has CDR1 LNHDA and CDR2 SQIVND (reference sequence). The CDR3 runs 14 residues. CDR3 sequence (DNA): TGTGCCAGTAGTATGAGGGGGGGCGGTCAGCCCCAGCATTTT. Translation: CASSMRGGGQPQHF.

The CDR3 loop is CASSLGQNQETQYF. CDR3 coding DNA: TGCGCCAGCAGCTTGGGGCAGAACCAAGAGACCCAGTACTTC. The chain joins TRBV5-1 to TRBJ2-5; no reliable D call. Germline CDR1 is SGHRS and CDR2 is YFSETQ. Trimming took 0 bases from V and 0 from J, leaving 6 bases between them. This CDR3 spans 14 amino acids.

This chain links TRBV3-1 (or the pseudogene TRBV3-2) with TRBJ1-6, with a possible D match to TRBD1 (5 bases). Germline V gene sequence: CDR1 LGHDT, CDR2 YNNKEL (reference sequence). The CDR3 length is 14 residues. Trimming took off 11 bases at V and 11 bases at J, with 22 bases between the two ends. The CDR3 region is CADTRVPLPAPLHF. In DNA form, the CDR3 reads TGTGCCGACACCAGGGTCCCCCTGCCGGCACCCCTCCACTTT.

CDR3 protein: CASSSTDNEQFF. For the CDR3, the DNA is TGTGCCAGCAGCTCTACCGACAATGAGCAGTTCTTC. The chain joins TRBV11-3 to TRBJ2-1; D remains unclear. The germline V and J ends were trimmed by 4 bases and 5 bases, with 6 bases remaining between them. The length of the CDR3 is 12 residues. The germline V gene encodes CDR1 SGHNT and CDR2 YENEEA.

This clone has a single count. V gene TRBV4-3 combines with J gene TRBJ2-6, with a tentative D call TRBD2 (5 bases). The CDR3 consists of 16 residues. CDR1 and CDR2 from the germline V gene are LGHNA and YSLEER. The V and J ends lost 8 bases and 0 bases respectively, with 14 bases between them. The DNA for the CDR3 is TGCGCCAGCGGGCAGGAGGTTTTCTCTGGGGCCAACGTCCTGACTTTC. This codes for CASGQEVFSGANVLTF.

CDR3 coding DNA: TGTGCCAGCAGCAGGAGCCCCGAGGACTATGGCTACACCTTC. Translating it yields CASSRSPEDYGYTF. The rearrangement uses TRBV21-1 and TRBJ1-2. TRBV21-1 is marked as a pseudogene. This CDR3 is built from 14 residues.

The rearrangement links TRBV7-6 to TRBJ1-1, with 10 bases matching TRBD1. The CDR3 is 17 residues long. Unmatched junction bases numbered 5, after V lost 1 base and J lost 0 bases. Germline V lookup: CDR1 SGHVS, CDR2 FNYEAQ. The DNA for the CDR3 is TGTGCCAGCAGCTTAGGGAGGGACAGGGGATTGAACACTGAAGCTTTCTTT. It codes for CASSLGRDRGLNTEAFF.

J is TRBJ1-5 and V is TRBV28; D is possibly TRBD1 (6 bases). Trimming shortened V by 1 base and J by 7 bases, and 17 bases separated the two germline ends. CDR1 and CDR2 (germline): MDHEN, SYDVKM. CDR3 length equals 16 residues. The CDR3 DNA is TGTGCCAGCAGTTTATCAACAGGGTTTCGAGGGCAGCCCCAGCATTTT. The encoded protein is CASSLSTGFRGQPQHF.

This clone was observed a handful of times. This chain connects TRBV10-1 to TRBJ2-7; 10 positions match TRBD2. CDR1 is WNHNN and CDR2 is SYGVQD in the germline V gene (reference sequence). This CDR3 comprises 15 residues. V lost 5 bases to trimming and J lost 4 bases; unmatched junction nucleotides: 8. In nucleotides, the CDR3 is TGCGCCAGCAGTCGAGCTAGCGGGAGTGAGTACGAGCAGTACTTC. It yields the protein CASSRASGSEYEQYF.

The gene calls are TRBV3-1 (or the pseudogene TRBV3-2) and TRBJ2-2, with D perhaps matching TRBD1 (5 bases). Germline CDR1 LGHDT, CDR2 YNNKEL (reference sequence). The CDR3 is 16 residues long. Trimming removed 1 base from V and 3 bases from J, with 12 bases in between. CDR3 in DNA: TGTGCCAGCAGCCAAGTACTCAGGGCGGACACCGGGGAGCTGTTTTTT. This gives the protein CASSQVLRADTGELFF.

V gene TRBV5-6 combines with J gene TRBJ2-5, with D hard to call. The CDR3 consists of 15 residues. Germline V gene sequence: CDR1 SGHDT, CDR2 YYEEEE. Deletions cut 2 bases from V and 0 bases from J, with 11 bases between. CDR3: CASSFRRHYQETQYF. The CDR3 DNA is TGTGCCAGCAGCTTTCGTCGACACTACCAAGAGACCCAGTACTTC.

This clone showed up just once. The chain combines TRBV24-1 with TRBJ2-7; TRBD1 might be the D (6 bases). The CDR3 is 14 residues long. V lost 2 bases and J lost 2, with 9 bases in between. Germline CDR1 is KGHDR and CDR2 is SFDVKD. Written as DNA, the CDR3 is TGTGCCACCAGTGATTGGGACAACACCTACGAGCAGTACTTC. It translates to CATSDWDNTYEQYF.

As regards this clone: Other DNA sequences in this sample translate to the same CDR3. V gene TRBV6-5 combines with J gene TRBJ2-1, with 10 bases fitting TRBD2. This CDR3 spans 16 amino acids. With V trimmed by 2 bases and J by 4 bases, 5 bases remained unmatched. Germline V gene data show CDR1 as MNHEY and CDR2 as SVGAGI. For the CDR3, the DNA is TGTGCCAGCAGTTACGCTCTAGCGGGAGCTTACAATGAGCAGTTCTTC. Amino acid sequence: CASSYALAGAYNEQFF.

This chain links TRBV20-1 with TRBJ1-1; D is uncertain. The CDR3 runs 9 residues. Germline V gives CDR1 DFQATT, CDR2 SNEGSKA (reference sequence). V lost 5 bases to trimming and J lost 10 bases, with 8 bases between them. CDR3 in amino acids: CSAYPGAFF. CDR3 sequence (DNA): TGCAGTGCTTACCCAGGAGCTTTCTTT.

The count of this clone is one. The DNA for the CDR3 is TGTGCCAGCTCACCTTGGACATCCCATGAAGGGAACACTGAAGCTTTCTTT. Translation gives CASSPWTSHEGNTEAFF. V usage is TRBV18 and J usage is TRBJ1-1, with D tentatively TRBD1 (5 bases). V lost 3 bases to trimming and J lost 1 base, with 18 bases between them. Germline values: CDR1 KGHSH, CDR2 LQKENI. The CDR3 is 17 residues long.

The CDR3, as DNA: TGTGCCAGCTCAGGTGACAGGGGCCAAGAGACCCAGTACTTC. Translation: CASSGDRGQETQYF. The chain recombines TRBV18 with TRBJ2-5; TRBD1 matches 8 bases. Germline-derived CDR1 and CDR2 are KGHSH and LQKENI. V lost 5 bases, J lost 1 base, and 3 bases stayed unmatched. The CDR3 consists of 14 residues.

The J gene is TRBJ1-2, the V gene TRBV28, with D maybe TRBD1 (6 bases). The V gene's germline CDR1 is MDHEN and CDR2 SYDVKM. V was shortened by 6 bases and J by 4 bases, with 12 bases between the two germline ends. The CDR3 covers 13 residues. The CDR3 reads CASSITGLYGYTF. CDR3 bases: TGTGCCAGCAGCATCACAGGGCTCTATGGCTACACCTTC.

The V and J genes are TRBV24-1 and TRBJ2-1, with a weak D call TRBD1 (5 bases). V lost 2 bases and J 0 bases, leaving 13 bases between the germline ends. The CDR3 is 17 amino acids. From germline, CDR1 is KGHDR and CDR2 SFDVKD. In DNA form, the CDR3 reads TGTGCCACCAGTGATTCTTTCCAGGGCAGCTCCTACAATGAGCAGTTCTTC. Residues: CATSDSFQGSSYNEQFF.

The count of this clone is one. V and J are TRBV3-1 (or the pseudogene TRBV3-2) and TRBJ1-5, with D perhaps matching TRBD1 (5 bases). CDR1 is LGHDT, CDR2 YNNKEL, per germline (reference sequence). V was clipped by 4 bases and J by 5 bases, with 15 bases between them. CDR3 size: 15 residues. The chain's CDR3 is CASSPGWGTDQPQHF. CDR3 nucleotides: TGTGCCAGCAGCCCAGGGTGGGGTACGGATCAGCCCCAGCATTTT.

As for this clone: At one end the junction does not follow the germline gene, possibly because of a read error. The chain carries TRBV2 and TRBJ1-3; 8 bases map to TRBD1. CDR3 length: 12 residues. The germline V gene encodes CDR1 SNHLY and CDR2 FYNNEI. The CDR3 protein is CASSESVTGGNF. CDR3 nucleotide sequence: TGTGCCAGCAGTGAATCCGTCACAGGGGGAAATTTT.

The chain has TRBV9 and TRBJ1-3, with D possibly being TRBD1 (5 bases). Trimming pared 2 bases from V and 0 bases from J, leaving 9 bases between. The CDR3 runs to 15 residues. The V gene's germline CDR1 is SGDLS and CDR2 YYNGEE. CDR3 sequence (DNA): TGTGCCAGCAGCGTCGACGGACACTCTGGAAACACCATATATTTT. Translated: CASSVDGHSGNTIYF.